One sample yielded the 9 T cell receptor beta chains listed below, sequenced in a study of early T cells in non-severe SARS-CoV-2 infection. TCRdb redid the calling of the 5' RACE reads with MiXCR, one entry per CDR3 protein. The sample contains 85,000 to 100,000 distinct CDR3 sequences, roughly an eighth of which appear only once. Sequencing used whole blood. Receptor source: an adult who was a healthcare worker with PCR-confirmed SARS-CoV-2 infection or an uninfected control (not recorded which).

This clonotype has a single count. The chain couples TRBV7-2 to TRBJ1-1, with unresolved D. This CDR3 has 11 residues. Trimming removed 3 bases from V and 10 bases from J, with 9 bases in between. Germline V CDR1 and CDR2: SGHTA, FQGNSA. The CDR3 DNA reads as TGTGCCAGCAGCTTCGGGCCCGGAGCTTTCTTT. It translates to CASSFGPGAFF.

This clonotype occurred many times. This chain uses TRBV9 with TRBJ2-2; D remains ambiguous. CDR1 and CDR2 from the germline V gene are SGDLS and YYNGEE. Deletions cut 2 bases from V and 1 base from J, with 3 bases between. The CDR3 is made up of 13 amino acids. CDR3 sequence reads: CASSVQNTGELFF. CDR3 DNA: TGTGCCAGCAGCGTCCAGAACACCGGGGAGCTGTTTTTT. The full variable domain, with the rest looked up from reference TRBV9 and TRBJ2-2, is DSGVTQTPKHLITATGQRVTLRCSPRSGDLSVYWYQQSLDQGLQFLIQYYNGEERAKGNILERFSAQQFPDLHSELNLSSLELGDSALYFCASSVQNTGELFFGEGSRLTVL.

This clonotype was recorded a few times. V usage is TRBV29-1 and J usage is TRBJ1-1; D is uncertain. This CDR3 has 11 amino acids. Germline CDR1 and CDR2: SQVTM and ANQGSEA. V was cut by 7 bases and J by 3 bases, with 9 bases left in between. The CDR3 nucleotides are TGCAGCGGAACCAAGTACACTGAAGCTTTCTTT. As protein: CSGTKYTEAFF.

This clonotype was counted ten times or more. The CDR3 is CASSSGQTIQHTQYF. For the CDR3, the DNA is TGTGCCAGCAGCTCTGGACAGACCATTCAGCATACGCAGTATTTT. The chain carries TRBV5-6 and TRBJ2-3, with TRBD1 as a possible D gene (6 bases). Looked up from germline, CDR1 is SGHDT and CDR2 is YYEEEE. This CDR3 spans 15 amino acids. The ends were cut back, 3 bases at V and 7 bases at J, with 18 bases in the middle.

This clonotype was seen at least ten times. CDR3 loop: CASTRLLGGDYGYTF. DNA of the CDR3: TGTGCCAGCACCCGGCTTCTGGGGGGCGACTATGGCTACACCTTC. The chain links TRBV3-1 to TRBJ1-2, with D possibly TRBD1 on 6 matching bases. Looked up from germline, CDR1 is LGHDT and CDR2 is YNNKEL (reference sequence). The CDR3 consists of 15 residues. V lost 7 bases to trimming and J lost 3 bases, with 18 bases between them. Full variable domain (missing parts from reference TRBV3-1 and TRBJ1-2): DTAVSQTPKYLVTQMGNDKSIKCEQNLGHDTMYWYKQDSKKFLKIMFSYNNKELIINETVPNRFSPKSPDKAHLNLHINSLELGDSAVYFCASTRLLGGDYGYTFGSGTRLTVV.

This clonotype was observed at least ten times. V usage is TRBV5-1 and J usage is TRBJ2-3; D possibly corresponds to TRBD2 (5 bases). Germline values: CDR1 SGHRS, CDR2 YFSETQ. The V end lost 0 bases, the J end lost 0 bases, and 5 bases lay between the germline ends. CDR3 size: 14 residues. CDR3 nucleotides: TGCGCCAGCAGCTTGGGCGGGAGCACAGATACGCAGTATTTT. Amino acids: CASSLGGSTDTQYF.

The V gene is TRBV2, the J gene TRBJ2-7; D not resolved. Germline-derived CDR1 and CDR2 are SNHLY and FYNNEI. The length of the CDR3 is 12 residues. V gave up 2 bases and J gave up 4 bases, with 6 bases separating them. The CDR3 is CASSEQEYEQYF. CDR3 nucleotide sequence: TGTGCCAGCAGTGAACAAGAATACGAGCAGTACTTC.

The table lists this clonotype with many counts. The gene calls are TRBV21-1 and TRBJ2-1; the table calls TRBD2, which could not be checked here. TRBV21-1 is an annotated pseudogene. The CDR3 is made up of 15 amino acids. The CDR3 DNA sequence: TGTGCCAGCAAGAGGGCCTCGCCCCCCTACAATGAGCAGTTCTTC. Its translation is CASKRASPPYNEQFF.

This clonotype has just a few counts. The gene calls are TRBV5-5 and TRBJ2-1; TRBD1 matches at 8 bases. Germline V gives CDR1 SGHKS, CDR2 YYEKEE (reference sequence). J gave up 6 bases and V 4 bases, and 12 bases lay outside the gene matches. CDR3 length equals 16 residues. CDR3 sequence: CASSLLRQGSSNEQFF. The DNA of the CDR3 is TGTGCCAGCAGCCTTCTCCGACAGGGGAGCAGCAATGAGCAGTTCTTC.